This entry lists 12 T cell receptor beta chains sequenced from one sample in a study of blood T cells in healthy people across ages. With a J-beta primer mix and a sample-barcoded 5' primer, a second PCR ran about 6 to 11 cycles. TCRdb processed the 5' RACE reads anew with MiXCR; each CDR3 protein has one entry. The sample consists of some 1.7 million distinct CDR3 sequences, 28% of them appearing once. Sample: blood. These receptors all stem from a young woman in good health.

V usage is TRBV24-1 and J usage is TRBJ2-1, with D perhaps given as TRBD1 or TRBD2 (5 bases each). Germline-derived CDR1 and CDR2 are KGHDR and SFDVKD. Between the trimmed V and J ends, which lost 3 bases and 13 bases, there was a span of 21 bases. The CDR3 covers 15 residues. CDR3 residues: CATSDPGADQETQFF. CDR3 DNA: TGTGCCACCAGTGATCCCGGGGCCGACCAAGAGACCCAGTTCTTC.

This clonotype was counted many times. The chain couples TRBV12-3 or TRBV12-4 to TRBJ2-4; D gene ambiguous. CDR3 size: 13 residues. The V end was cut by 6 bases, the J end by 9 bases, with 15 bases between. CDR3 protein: CASRRQYLSIQYF. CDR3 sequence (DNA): TGTGCCAGCAGGCGGCAGTACCTCAGCATTCAGTACTTC.

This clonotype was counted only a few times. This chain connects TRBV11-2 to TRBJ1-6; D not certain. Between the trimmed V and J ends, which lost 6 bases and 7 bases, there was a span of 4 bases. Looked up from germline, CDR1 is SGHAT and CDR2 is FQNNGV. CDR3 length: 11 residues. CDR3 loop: CASRENSPLHF. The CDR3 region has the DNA TGTGCCAGCAGGGAGAATTCACCCCTCCACTTT.

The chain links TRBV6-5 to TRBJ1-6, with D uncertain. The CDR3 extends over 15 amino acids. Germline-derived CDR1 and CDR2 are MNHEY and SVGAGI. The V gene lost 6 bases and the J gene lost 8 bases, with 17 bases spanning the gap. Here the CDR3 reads CASSREHINDSPLHF. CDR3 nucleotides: TGTGCCAGCAGCCGCGAACATATAAATGATTCACCCCTCCACTTT.

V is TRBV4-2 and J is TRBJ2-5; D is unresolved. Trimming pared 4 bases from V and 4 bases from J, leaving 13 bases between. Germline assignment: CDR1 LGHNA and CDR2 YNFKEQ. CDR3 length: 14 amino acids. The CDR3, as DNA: TGTGCCAGCAGCCGGAAACACGGTGGAGAGACCCAGTACTTC. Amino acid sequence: CASSRKHGGETQYF.

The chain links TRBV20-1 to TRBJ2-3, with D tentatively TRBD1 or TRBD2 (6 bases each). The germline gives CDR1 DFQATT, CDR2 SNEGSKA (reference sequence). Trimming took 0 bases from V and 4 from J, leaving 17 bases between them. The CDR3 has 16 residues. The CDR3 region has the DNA TGCAGTGCTAGAGATTCGGGCCGGGGGCGCGCAGATACGCAGTATTTT. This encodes CSARDSGRGRADTQYF.

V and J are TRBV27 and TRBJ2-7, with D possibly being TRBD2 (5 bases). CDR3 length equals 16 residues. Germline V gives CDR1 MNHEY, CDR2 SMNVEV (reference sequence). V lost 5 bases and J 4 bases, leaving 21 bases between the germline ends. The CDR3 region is CASSPSRRSGYYEQYF. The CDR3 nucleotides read TGTGCCAGCAGTCCAAGCCGACGGAGCGGATATTACGAGCAGTACTTC.

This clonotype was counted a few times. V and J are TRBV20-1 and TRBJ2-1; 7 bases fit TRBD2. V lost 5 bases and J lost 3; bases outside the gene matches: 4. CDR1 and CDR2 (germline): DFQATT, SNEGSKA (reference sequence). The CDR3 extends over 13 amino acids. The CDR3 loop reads CSAGGGDYNEQFF. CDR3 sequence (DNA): TGCAGTGCTGGGGGGGGGGACTACAATGAGCAGTTCTTC.

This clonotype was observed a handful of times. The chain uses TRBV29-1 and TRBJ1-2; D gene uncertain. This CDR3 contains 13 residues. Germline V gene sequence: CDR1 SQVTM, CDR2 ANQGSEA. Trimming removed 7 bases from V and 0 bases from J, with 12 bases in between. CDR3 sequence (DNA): TGCAGCGCCGATACAGAAACTAACTATGGCTACACCTTC. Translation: CSADTETNYGYTF.

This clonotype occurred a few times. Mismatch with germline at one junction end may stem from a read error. Here the CDR3 DNA reads TGTGCCAGCAGCCACTACACGACAACTAATGAAAAACCGTTTTTT. As protein: CASSHYTTTNEKPFF. J is TRBJ1-4 and V is TRBV14; D unclear. From germline, CDR1 is SGHDN and CDR2 FVKESK. This CDR3 comprises 15 residues.

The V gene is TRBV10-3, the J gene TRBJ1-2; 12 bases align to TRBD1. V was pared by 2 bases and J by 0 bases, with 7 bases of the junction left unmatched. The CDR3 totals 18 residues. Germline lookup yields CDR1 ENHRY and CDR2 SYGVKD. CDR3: CAISEIGTGGRANYGYTF. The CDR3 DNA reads TGTGCCATCAGTGAGATCGGGACAGGGGGCAGAGCTAACTATGGCTACACCTTC.

CDR3 loop: CASRRGGTEDYTF. The CDR3 DNA reads TGTGCCAGCAGGAGGGGGGGGACAGAGGACTACACCTTC. The chain has TRBV6-1 and TRBJ1-2, with 7 nucleotides matching TRBD1. V trimming: 6 bases; J trimming: 10 bases; junction bases outside the gene matches: 11. The germline gives CDR1 MNHNS, CDR2 SASEGT. The CDR3 is 13 residues long.